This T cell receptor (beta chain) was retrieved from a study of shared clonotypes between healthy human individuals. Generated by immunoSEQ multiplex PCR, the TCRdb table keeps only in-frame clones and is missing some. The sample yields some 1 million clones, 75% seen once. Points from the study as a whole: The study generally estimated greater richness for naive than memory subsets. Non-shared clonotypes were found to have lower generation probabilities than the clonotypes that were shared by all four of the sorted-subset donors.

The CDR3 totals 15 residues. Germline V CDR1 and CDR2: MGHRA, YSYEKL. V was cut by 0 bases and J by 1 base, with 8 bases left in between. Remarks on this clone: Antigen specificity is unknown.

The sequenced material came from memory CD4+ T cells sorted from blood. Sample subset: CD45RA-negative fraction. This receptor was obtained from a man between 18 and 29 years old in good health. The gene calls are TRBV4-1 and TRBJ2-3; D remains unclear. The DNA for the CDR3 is TGCGCCAGCAGCCAAGAGCAGATCCGCACAGATACGCAGTATTTT. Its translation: CASSQEQIRTDTQYF.